The entry that follows covers one T cell receptor beta chain sequence. Germline V CDR1 and CDR2: MDHEN, SYDVKM. This CDR3 is 13 amino acids long. Trimming cost V 6 bases and J 6 bases; bases outside gene matches: 7. An oligonucleotide containing a UMI was ligated to the 3' end of TCR cDNA. The data derive from a study of naive and memory T cell subsets. Amplification of ligated cDNA took four PCR rounds with SP2 and nested alpha and beta constant primers. TCRdb passed the 5' RACE reads through MiXCR, listing each CDR3 protein once. The sample includes around 56,000 distinct CDR3 sequences, approximately 8% of them seen just once.

This chain links TRBV28 with TRBJ2-7; 8 nucleotides line up with TRBD1. The source of this sequence is a female donor in good health. Here the CDR3 reads CASRGAGTGEQYF. The CDR3 DNA is TGTGCCAGCAGGGGGGCAGGGACAGGCGAGCAGTACTTC.